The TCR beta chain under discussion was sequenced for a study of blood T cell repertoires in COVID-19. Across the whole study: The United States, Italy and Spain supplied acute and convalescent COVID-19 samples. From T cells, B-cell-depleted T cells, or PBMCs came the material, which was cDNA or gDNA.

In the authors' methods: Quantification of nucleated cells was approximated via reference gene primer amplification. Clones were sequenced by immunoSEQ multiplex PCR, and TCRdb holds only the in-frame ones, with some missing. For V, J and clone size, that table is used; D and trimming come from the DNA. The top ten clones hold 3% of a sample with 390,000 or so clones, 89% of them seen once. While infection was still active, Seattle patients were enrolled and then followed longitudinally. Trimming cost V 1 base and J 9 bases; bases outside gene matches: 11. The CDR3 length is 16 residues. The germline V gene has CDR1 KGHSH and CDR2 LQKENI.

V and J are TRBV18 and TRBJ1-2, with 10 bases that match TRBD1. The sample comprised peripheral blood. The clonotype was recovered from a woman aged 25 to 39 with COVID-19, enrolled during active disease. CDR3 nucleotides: TGTGCCAGCTCACCACGGCGTGGGACAGGGGCTGAAAGCTACACCTTC. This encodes CASSPRRGTGAESYTF.